The next 3 T cell receptor beta chains were all read from a single sample in a study of T cells expressing NK-cell markers. TCRdb re-analyzed the 5' RACE reads; it lists each CDR3 protein once, without DNA. The repertoire table contains a few hundred thousand distinct CDR3 sequences. The sequenced sample was blood T cells: a sorted CD56 or NKG2C T cell subset, CD4+ or CD8+ T cells, or bulk PBMC T cells (not recorded which). These TCRs come from a man aged 18-69 years in good health.

The rearrangement links TRBV19 to TRBJ2-6. In germline, CDR1 is LNHDA, CDR2 SQIVND (reference sequence). There are 16 residues in the CDR3. The chain's CDR3 is CASSIKRSSGANVLTF.

V and J are TRBV29-1 and TRBJ1-2; lacking DNA, the TRBD1 call made by TCRdb goes unchecked. Germline CDR1 and CDR2: SQVTM and ANQGSEA. The CDR3 sequence is 13 residues long. CDR3: CSVARTSNYGYTF. Supplemented by reference TRBV29-1 and TRBJ1-2, the full variable domain reads SAVISQKPSRDICQRGTSLTIQCQVDSQVTMMFWYRQQPGQSLTLIATANQGSEATYESGFVIDKFPISRPNLTFSTLTVSNMSPEDSSIYLCSVARTSNYGYTFGSGTRLTVV.

The CDR3 is CASSASGTGLEKLFF. V and J are TRBV7-9 and TRBJ1-4; the D call from TCRdb, TRBD1, cannot be confirmed without DNA. Germline CDR1 is SEHNR and CDR2 is FQNEAQ (reference sequence). This CDR3 contains 15 residues.